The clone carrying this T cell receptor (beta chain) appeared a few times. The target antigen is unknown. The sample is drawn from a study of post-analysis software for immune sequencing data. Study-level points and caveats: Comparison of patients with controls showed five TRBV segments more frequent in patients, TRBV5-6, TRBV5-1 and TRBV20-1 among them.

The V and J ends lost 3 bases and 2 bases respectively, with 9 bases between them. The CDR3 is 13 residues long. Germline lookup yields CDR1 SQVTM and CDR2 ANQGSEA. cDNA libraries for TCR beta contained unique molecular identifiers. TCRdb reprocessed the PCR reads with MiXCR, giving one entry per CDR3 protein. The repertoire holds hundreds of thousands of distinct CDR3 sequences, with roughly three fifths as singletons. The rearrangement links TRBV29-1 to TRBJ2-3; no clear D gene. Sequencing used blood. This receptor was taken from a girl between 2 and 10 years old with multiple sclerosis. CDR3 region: CSVDLLNTDTQYF. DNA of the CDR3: TGCAGCGTTGATCTATTGAACACAGATACGCAGTATTTT.